This record looks at one TCR beta chain sequence and its context. The antigen is undetermined. The data were produced by immunoSEQ multiplex PCR, yet TCRdb's version contains in-frame clones alone and is incomplete. The sample records about 180,000 clones, around 90% being singletons. Germline V CDR1 and CDR2: SGHRS, YFSETQ. There are 15 residues in the CDR3. V lost 2 bases and J lost 6, with 15 bases in between. The data were taken from a study of T cell responses to AZD1222 COVID-19 vaccine. The study's findings and limits: Just a handful of people given AZD1222 tested seropositive at baseline. Most donors were white British, females outnumbered males, and clonal diversity was possibly underestimated.

This rearrangement joins TRBV5-1 to TRBJ2-1; D perhaps matches TRBD1 (7 bases). The TCR originated in an adult in good health. Sequences were derived from peripheral blood, sampled on day 0 of AZD1222 vaccination. The CDR3 coding sequence is TGCGCCAGCAGCTTTGGGCAGGGGGGATCCAATGAGCAGTTCTTC. It encodes CASSFGQGGSNEQFF.